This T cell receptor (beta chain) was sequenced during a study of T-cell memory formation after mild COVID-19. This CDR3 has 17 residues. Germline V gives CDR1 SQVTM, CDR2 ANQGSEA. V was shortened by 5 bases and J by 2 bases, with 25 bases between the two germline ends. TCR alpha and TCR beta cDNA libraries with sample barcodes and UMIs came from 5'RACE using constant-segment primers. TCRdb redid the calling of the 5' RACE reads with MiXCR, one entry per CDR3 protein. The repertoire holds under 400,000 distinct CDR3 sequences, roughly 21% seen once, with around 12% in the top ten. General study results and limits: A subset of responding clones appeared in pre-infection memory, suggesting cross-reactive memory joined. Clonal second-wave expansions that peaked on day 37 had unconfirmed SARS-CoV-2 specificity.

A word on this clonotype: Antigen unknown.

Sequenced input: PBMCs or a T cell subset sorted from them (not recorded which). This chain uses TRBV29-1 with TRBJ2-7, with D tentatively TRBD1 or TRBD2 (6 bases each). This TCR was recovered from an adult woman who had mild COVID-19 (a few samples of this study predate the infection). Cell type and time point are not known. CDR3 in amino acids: CSVLGFVGKGGTYEQYF. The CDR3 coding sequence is TGCAGCGTTTTGGGGTTCGTTGGAAAGGGGGGAACCTACGAGCAGTACTTC.